A single sample gave rise to the 7 T cell receptor beta chains below, sequenced in a study of beta chain features in type 1 diabetes. The isolated RNA, all of it, was reverse transcribed, so expressed TCRB transcripts were what got sequenced. The data were produced by immunoSEQ multiplex PCR, yet TCRdb's version contains in-frame clones alone and is incomplete. The sample has about 270,000 clones, 13% to 15% seen once. The sequencing sample was made of naive CD4+ T cells from blood. The source of these receptors is a woman between 40 and 55 years old in good health.

The genes are TRBV5-8 and TRBJ2-7; 8 bases are a match to TRBD1. CDR1 is SGHTS, CDR2 YDEGEE, per germline. V trimming: 5 bases; J trimming: 3 bases; junction bases outside the gene matches: 7. The CDR3 contains 14 residues. CDR3 DNA sequence: TGTGCCAGCAGAATAAGACAGGGGAGCTACGAGCAGTACTTC. This encodes CASRIRQGSYEQYF. The full variable domain, completed using reference TRBV5-8 and TRBJ2-7, is EAGVTQSPTHLIKTRGQQATLRCSPISGHTSVYWYQQALGLGLQFLLWYDEGEERNRGNFPPRFSGRQFPNYSSELNVNALELEDSALYLCASRIRQGSYEQYFGPGTRLTVT.

The DNA of the CDR3 is TGTGCCAGCAGCTCCAGAGACTCGAACACTGAAGCTTTCTTT. Its protein product is CASSSRDSNTEAFF. The V and J genes are TRBV7-9 and TRBJ1-1; D call uncertain. CDR1 and CDR2 (germline): SEHNR, FQNEAQ (reference sequence). The CDR3 is 14 residues long. V lost 4 bases and J 1 base, leaving 10 bases between the germline ends.

V is TRBV6-1 and J is TRBJ1-1; possible D gene TRBD1, 5 bases. Trimming pared 6 bases from V and 0 bases from J, leaving 5 bases between. The CDR3 sequence is 12 residues long. CDR1 MNHNS and CDR2 SASEGT come from the germline V gene. In nucleotides, the CDR3 is TGTGCCAGCAGGGGGCTGAACACTGAAGCTTTCTTT. The encoded protein is CASRGLNTEAFF.

CDR3 DNA: TGTGCCAGCAGCTCGGGATTGAACACCGGGGAGCTGTTTTTT. Translation: CASSSGLNTGELFF. The chain joins TRBV7-9 to TRBJ2-2; perhaps TRBD2 as D (5 bases). CDR3 size: 14 residues. V was clipped by 4 bases and J by 1 base, with 7 bases between them. Germline CDR1 and CDR2: SEHNR and FQNEAQ (reference sequence).

The chain joins TRBV7-9 to TRBJ2-7; perhaps TRBD2 as D (5 bases). This CDR3 spans 13 amino acids. Germline V gene sequence: CDR1 SEHNR, CDR2 FQNEAQ (reference sequence). Deletions cut 2 bases from V and 8 bases from J, with 13 bases between. CDR3 loop: CASSLSVLDKQYF. CDR3 DNA sequence: TGTGCCAGCAGCTTAAGTGTACTAGATAAGCAGTACTTC.

J is TRBJ1-4 and V is TRBV7-8; 8 bases align to TRBD1. The CDR3 runs to 17 residues. Germline loops: CDR1 SGHVS, CDR2 FQNEAQ. Trimming at V came to 5 bases and at J to 8 bases, leaving 16 bases not matched to a gene. The CDR3 region is CASSQLSGGRESEKLFF. In DNA form, the CDR3 reads TGTGCCAGCAGCCAGCTCTCAGGGGGCCGTGAATCGGAAAAACTGTTTTTT.

This clone showed up just a few times. This chain uses TRBV12-5 with TRBJ2-5, with D tentatively TRBD1 (6 bases). Germline loops: CDR1 LGHNT, CDR2 FRNRAP. The CDR3 length is 12 residues. V lost 6 bases, J lost 9 bases, and 14 bases lay in between. CDR3 region: CASGPPEGAQYF. In DNA, the CDR3 is TGTGCTAGTGGCCCACCCGAGGGGGCCCAGTACTTC.